This paragraph covers one T cell receptor beta chain sequence. Its matching antigen is unknown. The data are from a study of T cell responses to AZD1222 COVID-19 vaccine. General study findings and limits: Reportedly, nearly half the spike-specific TCRs target unmutated variant regions.

The data were produced by immunoSEQ multiplex PCR, yet TCRdb's version contains in-frame clones alone and is incomplete. Here the sample spans about 100,000 clones, about 85% being singletons. Germline CDR1 reads SGHNT; CDR2 reads YYREEE (reference sequence). The CDR3 is 13 residues long. The V and J ends lost 0 bases and 9 bases respectively, with 13 bases between them. The V call is TRBV5-4, the J call TRBJ2-7; D unresolved. Sequenced material: peripheral blood, taken on day 0 of AZD1222 vaccination. This clonotype originated in an adult in good health. The CDR3, as DNA: TGTGCCAGCAGCTTGGAAGGGAATTTGGCGCAGTACTTC. Amino acid sequence: CASSLEGNLAQYF.